This T cell receptor (beta chain) is drawn from a study of glioma-infiltrating T cells after dendritic cell vaccination. Method: immunoSEQ multiplex PCR; TCRdb's copy keeps in-frame clones and lacks some. The repertoire holds about 64,000 clones, with approximately 86% as singletons. The germline V gene encodes CDR1 SGHVS and CDR2 FNYEAQ. V lost 1 base and J lost 7, with 7 bases in between. This CDR3 region has 12 residues. The time point: after dendritic cell vaccination, including at tumor progression/relapse. Blood PBMC samples: pre-vaccination, two weeks post third vaccination, and at tumor progression.

Sequenced material: blood, taken after dendritic cell vaccination. The chain has TRBV7-6 and TRBJ1-1; TRBD1 is a possible D gene (6 bases). This clonotype was sampled from a human donor with glioblastoma. As DNA, the CDR3 is TGTGCCAGCAGCTTAGAAGGGGGTGAAGCTTTCTTT. Translated: CASSLEGGEAFF.